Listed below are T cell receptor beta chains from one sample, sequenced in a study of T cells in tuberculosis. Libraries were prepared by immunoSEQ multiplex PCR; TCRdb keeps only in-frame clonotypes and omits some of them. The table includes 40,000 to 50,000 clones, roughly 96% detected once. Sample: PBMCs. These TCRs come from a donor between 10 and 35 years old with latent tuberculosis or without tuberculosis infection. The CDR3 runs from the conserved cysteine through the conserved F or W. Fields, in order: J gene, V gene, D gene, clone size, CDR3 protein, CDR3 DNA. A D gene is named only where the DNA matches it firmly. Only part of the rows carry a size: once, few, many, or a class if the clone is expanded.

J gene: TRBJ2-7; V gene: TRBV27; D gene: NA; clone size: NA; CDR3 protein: CASSSRDILYEQYF; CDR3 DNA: TGTGCCAGCAGCTCCCGGGACATCTTATACGAGCAGTACTTC
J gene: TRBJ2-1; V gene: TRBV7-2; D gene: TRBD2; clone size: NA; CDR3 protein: CASSQSGGLYNEQFF; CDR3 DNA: TGTGCCAGCAGCCAAAGCGGGGGACTTTACAATGAGCAGTTCTTC
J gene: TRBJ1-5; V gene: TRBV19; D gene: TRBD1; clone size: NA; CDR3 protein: CASSMSGTGVQPQHF; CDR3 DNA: TGTGCCAGTAGTATGTCCGGGACAGGGGTTCAGCCCCAGCATTTT
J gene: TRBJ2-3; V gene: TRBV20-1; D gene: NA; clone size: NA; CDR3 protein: CASGADTQYF; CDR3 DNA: TGCGCTTCGGGGGCAGATACGCAGTATTTT
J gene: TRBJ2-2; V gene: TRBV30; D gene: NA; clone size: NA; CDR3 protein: CAWSVGDTGELFF; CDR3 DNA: TGTGCCTGGAGTGTAGGGGACACCGGGGAGCTGTTTTTT
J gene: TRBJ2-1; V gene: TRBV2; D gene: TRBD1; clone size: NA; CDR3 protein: CASSPGQGTINEQFF; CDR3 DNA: TGTGCCAGCAGTCCGGGACAGGGTACAATAAATGAGCAGTTCTTC
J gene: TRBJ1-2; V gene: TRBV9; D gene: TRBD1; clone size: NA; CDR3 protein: CASSNSGQGYGYTF; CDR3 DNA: TGTGCCAGCAGCAACTCGGGACAGGGCTATGGCTACACCTTC
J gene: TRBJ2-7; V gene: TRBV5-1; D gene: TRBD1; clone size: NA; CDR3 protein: CASSLGDRDEQYF; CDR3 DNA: TGCGCCAGCAGCTTAGGGGACAGAGACGAGCAGTACTTC
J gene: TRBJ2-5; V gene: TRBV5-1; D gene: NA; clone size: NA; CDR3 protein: CASSLYGTGSREQYF; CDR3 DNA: TGCGCCAGCAGCTTGTATGGCACAGGGTCTAGGGAGCAGTACTTC
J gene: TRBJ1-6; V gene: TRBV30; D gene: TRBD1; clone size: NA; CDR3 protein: CAWSVRDRGNSPLHF; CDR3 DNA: TGTGCCTGGAGTGTACGGGACAGGGGCAATTCACCCCTCCACTTT
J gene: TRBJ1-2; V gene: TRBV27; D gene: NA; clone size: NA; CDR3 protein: CASSLLGGNGYTF; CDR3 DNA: TGTGCCAGCAGTCTCCTTGGGGGGAATGGCTACACCTTC
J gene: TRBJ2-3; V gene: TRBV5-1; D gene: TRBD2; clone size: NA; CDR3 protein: CASSGPPGGGGRTDTQYF; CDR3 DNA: TGCGCCAGCAGCGGACCCCCTGGGGGCGGGGGGCGCACAGATACGCAGTATTTT
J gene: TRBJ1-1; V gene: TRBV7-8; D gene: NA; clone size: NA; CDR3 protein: CASSLGQQGTEAFF; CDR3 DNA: TGTGCCAGCAGCTTAGGACAGCAAGGCACTGAAGCTTTCTTT
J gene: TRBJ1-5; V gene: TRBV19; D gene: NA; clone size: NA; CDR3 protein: CASTQFMGNQPQHF; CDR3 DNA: TGTGCCAGTACTCAGTTTATGGGCAATCAGCCCCAGCATTTT
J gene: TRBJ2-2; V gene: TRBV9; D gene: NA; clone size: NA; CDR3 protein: CASSVVGRGANTGELFF; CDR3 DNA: TGTGCCAGCAGCGTAGTTGGTCGCGGGGCGAACACCGGGGAGCTGTTTTTT
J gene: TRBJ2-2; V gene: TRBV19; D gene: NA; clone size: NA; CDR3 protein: CASTGSAGAGTGELFF; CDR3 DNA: TGTGCCAGTACCGGGAGCGCGGGCGCGGGGACCGGGGAGCTGTTTTTT
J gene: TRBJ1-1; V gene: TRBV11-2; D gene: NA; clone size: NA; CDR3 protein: CASSSRYGTTEAFF; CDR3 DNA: TGTGCCAGCAGCTCACGGTACGGGACTACTGAAGCTTTCTTT
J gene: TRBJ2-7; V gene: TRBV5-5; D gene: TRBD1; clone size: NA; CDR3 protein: CASSRFWTGSVSYEQYF; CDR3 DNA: TGTGCCAGCAGCCGATTCTGGACAGGGAGTGTTTCCTACGAGCAGTACTTC
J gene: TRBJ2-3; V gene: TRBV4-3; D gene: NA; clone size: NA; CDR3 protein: CASSQSGTSTDTQYF; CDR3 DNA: TGCGCCAGCAGCCAGTCGGGAACTAGCACAGATACGCAGTATTTT
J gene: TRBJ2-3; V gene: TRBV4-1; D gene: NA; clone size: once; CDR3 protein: CASSQFIRTSLESDTQYF; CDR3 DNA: TGCGCCAGCAGCCAATTCATTCGAACTAGCTTGGAGTCAGATACGCAGTATTTT
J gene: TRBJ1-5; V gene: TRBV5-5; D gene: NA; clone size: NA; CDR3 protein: CASSLAPSGNQPQHF; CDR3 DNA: TGTGCCAGCAGCTTGGCCCCCAGTGGCAATCAGCCCCAGCATTTT
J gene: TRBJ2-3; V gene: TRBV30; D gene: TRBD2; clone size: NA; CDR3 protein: CAWTGGLTTSTDTQYF; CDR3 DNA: TGTGCCTGGACCGGGGGACTAACAACGAGCACAGATACGCAGTATTTT
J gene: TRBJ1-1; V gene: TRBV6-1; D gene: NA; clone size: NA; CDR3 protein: CASSITVNTEAFF; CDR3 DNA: TGTGCCAGCAGTATTACAGTGAACACTGAAGCTTTCTTT
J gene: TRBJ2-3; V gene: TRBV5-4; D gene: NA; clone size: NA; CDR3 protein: CASSSSGGVTDTQYF; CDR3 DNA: TGTGCCAGCAGCTCTTCGGGCGGGGTCACAGATACGCAGTATTTT
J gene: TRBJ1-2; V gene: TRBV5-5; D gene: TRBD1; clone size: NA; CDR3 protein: CASSLGQGFNYGYTF; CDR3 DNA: TGTGCCAGCAGCCTGGGACAGGGGTTTAACTATGGCTACACCTTC
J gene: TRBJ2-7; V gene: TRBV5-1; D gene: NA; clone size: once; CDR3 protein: CASSLEGGISYEQYF; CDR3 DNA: TGCGCCAGCAGCTTGGAAGGGGGAATCTCCTACGAGCAGTACTTC
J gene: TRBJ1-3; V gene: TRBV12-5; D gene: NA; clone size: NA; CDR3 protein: CASGFVGGSSGNTIYF; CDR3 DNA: TGTGCTAGTGGTTTTGTCGGCGGTTCCTCTGGAAACACCATATATTTT
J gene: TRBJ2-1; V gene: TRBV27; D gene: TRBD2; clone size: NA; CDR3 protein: CASRRTSGYNEQFF; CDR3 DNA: TGTGCCAGCAGAAGGACTAGCGGGTACAATGAGCAGTTCTTC
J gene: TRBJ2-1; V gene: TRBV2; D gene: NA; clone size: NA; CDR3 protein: CASSPDSQVVGEQFF; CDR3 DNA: TGTGCCAGCAGTCCGGACAGCCAGGTAGTAGGTGAGCAGTTCTTC
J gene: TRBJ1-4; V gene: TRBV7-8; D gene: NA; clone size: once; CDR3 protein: CASSLVQGENEKLFF; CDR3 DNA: TGTGCCAGCAGCTTAGTTCAGGGCGAAAATGAAAAACTGTTTTTT
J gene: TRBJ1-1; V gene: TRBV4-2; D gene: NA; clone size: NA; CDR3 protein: CASSQEPLSTEAFF; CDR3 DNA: TGTGCCAGCAGCCAAGAGCCACTATCTACTGAAGCTTTCTTT
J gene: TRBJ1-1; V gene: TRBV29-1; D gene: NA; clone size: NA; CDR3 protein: CSVEEGGTEAFF; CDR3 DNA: TGCAGCGTTGAGGAGGGGGGGACTGAAGCTTTCTTT
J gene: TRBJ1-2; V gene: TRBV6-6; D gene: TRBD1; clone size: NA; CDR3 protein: CASSPGQGNYGYTF; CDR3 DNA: TGTGCCAGCAGCCCGGGACAGGGAAACTATGGCTACACCTTC
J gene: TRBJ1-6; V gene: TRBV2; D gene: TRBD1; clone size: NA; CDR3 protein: CASYQDRGGNSPLHF; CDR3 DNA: TGTGCCAGCTATCAGGACAGGGGTGGGAATTCACCCCTCCACTTT
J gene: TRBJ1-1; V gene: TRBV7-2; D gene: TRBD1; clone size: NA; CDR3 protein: CASRRGTGVTEAFF; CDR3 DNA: TGTGCCAGCCGACGAGGGACAGGGGTCACTGAAGCTTTCTTT
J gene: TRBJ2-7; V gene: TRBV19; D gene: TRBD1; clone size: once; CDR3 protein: CASSKRTGATSSYEQYF; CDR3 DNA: TGTGCCAGTAGTAAAAGAACAGGGGCCACCTCCTCCTACGAGCAGTACTTC
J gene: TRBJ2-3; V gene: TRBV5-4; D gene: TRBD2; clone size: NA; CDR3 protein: CASSSGTSGVQDTQYF; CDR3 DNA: TGTGCCAGCAGCTCCGGGACTAGCGGGGTTCAAGATACGCAGTATTTT